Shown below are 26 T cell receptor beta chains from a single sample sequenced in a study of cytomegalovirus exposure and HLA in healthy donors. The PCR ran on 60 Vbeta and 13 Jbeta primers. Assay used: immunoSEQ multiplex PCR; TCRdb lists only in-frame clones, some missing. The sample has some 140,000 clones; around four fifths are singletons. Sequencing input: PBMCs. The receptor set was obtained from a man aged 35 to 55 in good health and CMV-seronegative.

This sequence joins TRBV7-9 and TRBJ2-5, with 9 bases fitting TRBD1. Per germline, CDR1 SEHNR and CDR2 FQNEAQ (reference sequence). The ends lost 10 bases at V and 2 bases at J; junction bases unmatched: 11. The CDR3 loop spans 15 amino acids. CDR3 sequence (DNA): TGTGCCACTGGTGGGCGGACAGGGGCTCAAGAGACCCAGTACTTC. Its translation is CATGGRTGAQETQYF.

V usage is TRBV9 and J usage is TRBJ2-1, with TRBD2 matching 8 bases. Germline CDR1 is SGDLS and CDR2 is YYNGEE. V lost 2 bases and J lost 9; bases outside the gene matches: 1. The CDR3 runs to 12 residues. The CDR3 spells CASSVLAGEQFF. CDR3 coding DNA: TGTGCCAGCAGCGTGCTAGCGGGTGAGCAGTTCTTC.

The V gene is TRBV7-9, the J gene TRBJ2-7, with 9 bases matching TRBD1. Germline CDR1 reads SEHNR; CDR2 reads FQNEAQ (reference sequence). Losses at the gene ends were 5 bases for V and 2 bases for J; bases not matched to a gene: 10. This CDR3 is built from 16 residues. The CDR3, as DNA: TGTGCCAGCAGCCCGGCACAGGGGGCGATCACCTACGAGCAGTACTTC. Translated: CASSPAQGAITYEQYF.

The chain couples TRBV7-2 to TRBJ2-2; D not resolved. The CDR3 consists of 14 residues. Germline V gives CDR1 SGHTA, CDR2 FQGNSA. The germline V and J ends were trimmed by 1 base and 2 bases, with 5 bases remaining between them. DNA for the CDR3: TGTGCCAGCAGCTTAGGTGGCAACACCGGGGAGCTGTTTTTT. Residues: CASSLGGNTGELFF.

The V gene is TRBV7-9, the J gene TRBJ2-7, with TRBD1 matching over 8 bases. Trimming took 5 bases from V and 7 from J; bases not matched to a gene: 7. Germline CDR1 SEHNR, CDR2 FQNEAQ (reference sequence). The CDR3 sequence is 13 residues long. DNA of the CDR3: TGTGCCAGCAGCGAGACAGGGGTAGGAGAGCAGTACTTC. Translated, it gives CASSETGVGEQYF.

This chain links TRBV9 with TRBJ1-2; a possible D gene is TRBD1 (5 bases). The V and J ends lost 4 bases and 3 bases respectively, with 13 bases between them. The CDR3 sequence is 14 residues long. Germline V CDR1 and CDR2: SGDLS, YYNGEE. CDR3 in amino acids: CASSPRDRHYGYTF. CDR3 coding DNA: TGTGCCAGCAGCCCTCGCGACAGACACTATGGCTACACCTTC.

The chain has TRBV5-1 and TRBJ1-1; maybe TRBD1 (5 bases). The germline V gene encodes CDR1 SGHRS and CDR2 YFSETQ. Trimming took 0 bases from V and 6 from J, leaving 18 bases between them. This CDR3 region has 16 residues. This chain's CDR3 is CASSLEWGRVSSEAFF. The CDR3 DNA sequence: TGCGCCAGCAGCTTGGAATGGGGCAGGGTAAGTTCTGAAGCTTTCTTT.

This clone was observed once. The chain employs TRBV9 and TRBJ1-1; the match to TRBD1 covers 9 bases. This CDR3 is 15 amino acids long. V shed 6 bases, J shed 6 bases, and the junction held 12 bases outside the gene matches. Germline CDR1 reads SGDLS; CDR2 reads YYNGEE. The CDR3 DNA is TGTGCCAGCAACAATCGACAGGGGGGCGGCTCTGAAGCTTTCTTT. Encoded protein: CASNNRQGGGSEAFF.

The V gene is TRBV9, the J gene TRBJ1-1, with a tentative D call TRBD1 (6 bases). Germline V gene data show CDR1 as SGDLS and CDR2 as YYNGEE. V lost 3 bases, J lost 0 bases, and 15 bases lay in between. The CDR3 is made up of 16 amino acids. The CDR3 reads CASSEGTGFMNTEAFF. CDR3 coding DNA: TGTGCCAGCAGCGAGGGAACAGGGTTTATGAACACTGAAGCTTTCTTT. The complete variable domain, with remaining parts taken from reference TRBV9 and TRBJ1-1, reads DSGVTQTPKHLITATGQRVTLRCSPRSGDLSVYWYQQSLDQGLQFLIQYYNGEERAKGNILERFSAQQFPDLHSELNLSSLELGDSALYFCASSEGTGFMNTEAFFGQGTRLTVV.

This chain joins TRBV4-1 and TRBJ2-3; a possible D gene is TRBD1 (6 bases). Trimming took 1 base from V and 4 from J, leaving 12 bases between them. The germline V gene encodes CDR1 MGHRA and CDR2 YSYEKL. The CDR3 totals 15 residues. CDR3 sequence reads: CASSQGPTGPDTQYF. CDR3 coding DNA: TGCGCCAGCAGCCAAGGCCCTACAGGGCCAGATACGCAGTATTTT.

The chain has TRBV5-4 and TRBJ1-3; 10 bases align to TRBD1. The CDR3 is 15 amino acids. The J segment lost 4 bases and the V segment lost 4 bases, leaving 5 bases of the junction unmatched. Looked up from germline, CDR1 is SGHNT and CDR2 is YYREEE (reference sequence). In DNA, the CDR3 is TGTGCCAGCAGCCGGACAGGGGGAGGGGGAAACACCATATATTTT. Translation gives CASSRTGGGGNTIYF.

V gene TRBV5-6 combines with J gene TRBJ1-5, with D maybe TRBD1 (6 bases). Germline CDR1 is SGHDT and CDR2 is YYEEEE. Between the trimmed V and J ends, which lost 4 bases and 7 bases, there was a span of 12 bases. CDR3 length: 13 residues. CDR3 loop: CASSLDRRQPQHF. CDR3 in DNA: TGTGCCAGCAGCCTAGACAGGCGGCAGCCCCAGCATTTT.

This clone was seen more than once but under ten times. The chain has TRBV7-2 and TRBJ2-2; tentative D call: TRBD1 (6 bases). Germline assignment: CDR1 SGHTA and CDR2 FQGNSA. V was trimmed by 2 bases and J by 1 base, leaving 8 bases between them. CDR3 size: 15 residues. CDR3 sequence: CASSLYRVNTGELFF. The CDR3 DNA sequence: TGTGCCAGCAGCTTATACAGGGTGAACACCGGGGAGCTGTTTTTT.

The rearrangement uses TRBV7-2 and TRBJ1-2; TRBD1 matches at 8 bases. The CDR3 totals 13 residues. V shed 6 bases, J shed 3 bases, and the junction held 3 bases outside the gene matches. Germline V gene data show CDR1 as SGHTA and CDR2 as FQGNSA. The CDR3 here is CASSSGGDYGYTF. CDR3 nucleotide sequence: TGTGCCAGCAGTTCAGGGGGCGACTATGGCTACACCTTC. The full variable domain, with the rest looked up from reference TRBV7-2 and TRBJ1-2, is GAGVSQSPSNKVTEKGKDVELRCDPISGHTALYWYRQSLGQGLEFLIYFQGNSAPDKSGLPSDRFSAERTGGSVSTLTIQRTQQEDSAVYLCASSSGGDYGYTFGSGTRLTVV.

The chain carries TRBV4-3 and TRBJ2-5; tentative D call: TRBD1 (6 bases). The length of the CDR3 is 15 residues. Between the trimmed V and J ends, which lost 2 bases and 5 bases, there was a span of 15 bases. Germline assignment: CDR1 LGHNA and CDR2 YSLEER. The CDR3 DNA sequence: TGCGCCAGCAGCCAAAAACAGGGCATAAGGGAGACCCAGTACTTC. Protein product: CASSQKQGIRETQYF.

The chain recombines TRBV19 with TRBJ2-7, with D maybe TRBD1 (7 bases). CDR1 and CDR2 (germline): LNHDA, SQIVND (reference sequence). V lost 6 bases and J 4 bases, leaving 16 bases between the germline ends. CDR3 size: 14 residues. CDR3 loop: CASRGGTVPYEQYF. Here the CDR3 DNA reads TGTGCCAGTAGAGGGGGGACAGTCCCTTACGAGCAGTACTTC.

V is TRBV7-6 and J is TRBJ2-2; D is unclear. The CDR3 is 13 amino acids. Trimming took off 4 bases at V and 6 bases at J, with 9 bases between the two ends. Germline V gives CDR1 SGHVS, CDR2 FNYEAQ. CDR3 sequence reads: CASSSTRAGELFF. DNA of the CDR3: TGTGCCAGCAGCTCCACCCGGGCCGGGGAGCTGTTTTTT.

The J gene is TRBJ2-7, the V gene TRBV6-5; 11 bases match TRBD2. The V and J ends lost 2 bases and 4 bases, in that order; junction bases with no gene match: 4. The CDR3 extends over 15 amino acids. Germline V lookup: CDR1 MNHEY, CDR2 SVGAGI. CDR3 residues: CASSYPSGGKYEQYF. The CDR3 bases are TGTGCCAGCAGTTACCCTAGCGGGGGGAAATACGAGCAGTACTTC.

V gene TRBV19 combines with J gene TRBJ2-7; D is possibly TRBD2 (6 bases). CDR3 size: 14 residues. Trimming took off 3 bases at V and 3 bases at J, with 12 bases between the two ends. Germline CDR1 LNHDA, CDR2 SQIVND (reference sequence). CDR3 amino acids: CASSIGGGVYEQYF. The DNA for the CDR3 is TGTGCCAGTAGTATCGGGGGTGGCGTCTACGAGCAGTACTTC.

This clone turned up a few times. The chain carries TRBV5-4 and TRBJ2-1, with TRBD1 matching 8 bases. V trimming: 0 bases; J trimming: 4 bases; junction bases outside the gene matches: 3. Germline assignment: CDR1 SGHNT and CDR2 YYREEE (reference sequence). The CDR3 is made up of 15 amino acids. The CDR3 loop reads CASSLGTGPYNEQFF. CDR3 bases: TGTGCCAGCAGCTTGGGGACAGGGCCGTACAATGAGCAGTTCTTC. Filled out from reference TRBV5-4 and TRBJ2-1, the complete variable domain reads ETGVTQSPTHLIKTRGQQVTLRCSSQSGHNTVSWYQQALGQGPQFIFQYYREEENGRGNFPPRFSGLQFPNYSSELNVNALELDDSALYLCASSLGTGPYNEQFFGPGTRLTVL.

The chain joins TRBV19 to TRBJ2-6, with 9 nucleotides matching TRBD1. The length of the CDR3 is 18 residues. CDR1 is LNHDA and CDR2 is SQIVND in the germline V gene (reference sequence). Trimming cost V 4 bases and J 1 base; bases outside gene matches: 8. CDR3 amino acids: CASSKRTGAKSGANVLTF. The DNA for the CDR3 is TGTGCCAGTAGTAAGAGGACAGGGGCTAAATCTGGGGCCAACGTCCTGACTTTC.

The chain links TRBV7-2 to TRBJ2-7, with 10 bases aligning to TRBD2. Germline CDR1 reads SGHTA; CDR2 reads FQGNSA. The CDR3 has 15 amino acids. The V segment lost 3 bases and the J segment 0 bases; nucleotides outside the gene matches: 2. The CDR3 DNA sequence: TGTGCCAGCAGCTTTCTAGCGGGAGACTCCTACGAGCAGTACTTC. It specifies CASSFLAGDSYEQYF.

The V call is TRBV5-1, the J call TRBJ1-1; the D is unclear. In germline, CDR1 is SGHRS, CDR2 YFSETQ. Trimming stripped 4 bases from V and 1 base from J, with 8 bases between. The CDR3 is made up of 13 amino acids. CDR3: CASSKGENTEAFF. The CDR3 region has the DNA TGCGCCAGCAGCAAGGGAGAGAACACTGAAGCTTTCTTT.

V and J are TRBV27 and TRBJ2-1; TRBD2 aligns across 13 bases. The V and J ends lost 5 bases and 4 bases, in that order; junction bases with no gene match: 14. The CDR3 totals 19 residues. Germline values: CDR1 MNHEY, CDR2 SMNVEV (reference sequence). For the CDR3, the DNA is TGTGCCAGCAGTCTCGGACTAGCGGGAGTTTCGGGCGAGTACAATGAGCAGTTCTTC. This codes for CASSLGLAGVSGEYNEQFF.

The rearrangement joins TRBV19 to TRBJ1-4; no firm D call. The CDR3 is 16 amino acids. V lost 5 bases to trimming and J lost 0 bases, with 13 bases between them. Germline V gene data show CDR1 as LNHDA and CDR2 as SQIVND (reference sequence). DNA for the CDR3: TGTGCCAGTAGTCCGAGCGTTACCCCAACTAATGAAAAACTGTTTTTT. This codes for CASSPSVTPTNEKLFF. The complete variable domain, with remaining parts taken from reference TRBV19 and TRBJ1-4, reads DGGITQSPKYLFRKEGQNVTLSCEQNLNHDAMYWYRQDPGQGLRLIYYSQIVNDFQKGDIAEGYSVSREKKESFPLTVTSAQKNPTAFYLCASSPSVTPTNEKLFFGSGTQLSVL.

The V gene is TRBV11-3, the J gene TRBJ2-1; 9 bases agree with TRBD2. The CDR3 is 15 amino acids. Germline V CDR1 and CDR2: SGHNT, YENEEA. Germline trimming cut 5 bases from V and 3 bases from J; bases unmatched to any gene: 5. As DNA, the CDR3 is TGTGCCAGCAGCCCCTTAGCGGGGGACTACAATGAGCAGTTCTTC. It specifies CASSPLAGDYNEQFF.